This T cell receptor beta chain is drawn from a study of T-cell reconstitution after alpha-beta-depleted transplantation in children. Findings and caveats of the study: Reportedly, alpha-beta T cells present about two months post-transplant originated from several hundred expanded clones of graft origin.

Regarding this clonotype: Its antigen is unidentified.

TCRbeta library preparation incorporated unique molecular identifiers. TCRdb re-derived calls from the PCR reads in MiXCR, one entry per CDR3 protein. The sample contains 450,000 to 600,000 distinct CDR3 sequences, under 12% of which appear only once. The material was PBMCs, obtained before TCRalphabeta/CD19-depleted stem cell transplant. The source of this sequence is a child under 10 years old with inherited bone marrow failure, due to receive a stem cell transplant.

In DNA, the CDR3 is TGTGCCAGCAGTGGCGGGAGACCTAGCGACGAGCAGTACTTC. Protein product: CASSGGRPSDEQYF. The J gene is TRBJ2-7, the V gene TRBV6-2 or TRBV6-3; 7 nucleotides match TRBD2. After removal of 5 bases from V and 5 bases from J, the junction contained 9 bases not matched to a gene. The germline V gene encodes CDR1 MNHEY and CDR2 SVGEGT. The CDR3 is 14 amino acids.